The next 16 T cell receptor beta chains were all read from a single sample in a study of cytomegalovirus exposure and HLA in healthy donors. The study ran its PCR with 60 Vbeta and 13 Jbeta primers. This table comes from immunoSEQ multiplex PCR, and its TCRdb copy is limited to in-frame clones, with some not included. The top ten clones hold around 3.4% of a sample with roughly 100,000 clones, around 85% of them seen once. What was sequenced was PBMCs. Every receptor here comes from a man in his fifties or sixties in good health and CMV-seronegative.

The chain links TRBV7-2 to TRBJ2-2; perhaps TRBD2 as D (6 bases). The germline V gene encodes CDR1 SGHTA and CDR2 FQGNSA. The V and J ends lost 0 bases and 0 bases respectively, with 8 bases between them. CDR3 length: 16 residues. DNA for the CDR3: TGTGCCAGCAGCTTAGCCGGGGGATCGAACACCGGGGAGCTGTTTTTT. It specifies CASSLAGGSNTGELFF. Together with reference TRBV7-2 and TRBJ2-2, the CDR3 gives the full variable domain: GAGVSQSPSNKVTEKGKDVELRCDPISGHTALYWYRQSLGQGLEFLIYFQGNSAPDKSGLPSDRFSAERTGGSVSTLTIQRTQQEDSAVYLCASSLAGGSNTGELFFGEGSRLTVL.

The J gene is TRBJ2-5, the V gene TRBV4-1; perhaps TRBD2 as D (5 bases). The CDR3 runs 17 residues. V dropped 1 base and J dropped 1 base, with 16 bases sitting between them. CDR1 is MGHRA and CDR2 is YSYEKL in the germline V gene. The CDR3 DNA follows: TGCGCCAGCAGCCAAGGGACCAGCGGATTTCTCCAAGAGACCCAGTACTTC. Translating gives CASSQGTSGFLQETQYF.

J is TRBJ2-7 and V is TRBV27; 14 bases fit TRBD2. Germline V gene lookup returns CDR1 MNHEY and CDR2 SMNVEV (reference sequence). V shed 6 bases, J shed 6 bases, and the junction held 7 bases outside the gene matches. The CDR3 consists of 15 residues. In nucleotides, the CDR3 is TGTGCCAGCAGAGCGACTAGCGGGGGGGCATTCGAGCAGTACGTC. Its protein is CASRATSGGAFEQYV.

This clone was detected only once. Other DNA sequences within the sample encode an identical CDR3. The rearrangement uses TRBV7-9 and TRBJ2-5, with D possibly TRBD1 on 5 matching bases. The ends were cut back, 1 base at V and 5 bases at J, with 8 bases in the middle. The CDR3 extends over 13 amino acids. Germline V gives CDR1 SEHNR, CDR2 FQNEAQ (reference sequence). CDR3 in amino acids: CASSLGQGETQYF. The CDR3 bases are TGTGCCAGCAGCTTAGGCCAGGGCGAGACCCAGTACTTC. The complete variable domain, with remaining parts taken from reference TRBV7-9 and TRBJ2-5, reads DTGVSQNPRHKITKRGQNVTFRCDPISEHNRLYWYRQTLGQGPEFLTYFQNEAQLEKSRLLSDRFSAERPKGSFSTLEIQRTEQGDSAMYLCASSLGQGETQYFGPGTRLLVL.

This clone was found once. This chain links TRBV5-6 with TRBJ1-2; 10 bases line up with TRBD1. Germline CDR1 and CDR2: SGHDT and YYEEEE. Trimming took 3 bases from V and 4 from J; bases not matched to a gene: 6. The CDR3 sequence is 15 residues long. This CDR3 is CASSYGQGGIYGYTF. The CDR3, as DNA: TGTGCCAGCAGCTACGGACAGGGGGGGATCTATGGCTACACCTTC. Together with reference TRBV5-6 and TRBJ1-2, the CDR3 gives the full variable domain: DAGVTQSPTHLIKTRGQQVTLRCSPKSGHDTVSWYQQALGQGPQFIFQYYEEEERQRGNFPDRFSGHQFPNYSSELNVNALLLGDSALYLCASSYGQGGIYGYTFGSGTRLTVV.

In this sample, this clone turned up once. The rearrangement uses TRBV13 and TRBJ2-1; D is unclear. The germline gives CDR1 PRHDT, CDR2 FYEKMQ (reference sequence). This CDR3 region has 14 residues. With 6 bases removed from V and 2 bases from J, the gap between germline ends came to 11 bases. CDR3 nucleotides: TGTGCCAGCAGGAGATACACTACCTACAATGAGCAGTTCTTC. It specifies CASRRYTTYNEQFF.

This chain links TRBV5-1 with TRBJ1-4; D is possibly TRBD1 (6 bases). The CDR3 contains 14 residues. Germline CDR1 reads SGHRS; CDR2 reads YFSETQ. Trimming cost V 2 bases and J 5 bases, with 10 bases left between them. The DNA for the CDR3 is TGCGCCAGCAGCTTAACAGGGCTAAATGAAAAACTGTTTTTT. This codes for CASSLTGLNEKLFF.

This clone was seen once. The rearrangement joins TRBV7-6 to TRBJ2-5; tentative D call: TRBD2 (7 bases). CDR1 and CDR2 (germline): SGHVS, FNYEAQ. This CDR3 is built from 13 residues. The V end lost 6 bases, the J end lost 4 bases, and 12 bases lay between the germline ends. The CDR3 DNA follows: TGTGCCAGCAGTCTAAGGGGGGGAGAGACCCAGTACTTC. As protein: CASSLRGGETQYF.

The CDR3 DNA follows: TGTGCCAGCAGTTCCCCGGGGGGGTACACCGGGGAGCTGTTTTTT. Protein sequence: CASSSPGGYTGELFF. This rearrangement joins TRBV28 to TRBJ2-2; 8 bases align to TRBD2. In germline, CDR1 is MDHEN, CDR2 SYDVKM. V gave up 4 bases and J gave up 3 bases; unmatched junction bases: 4. The CDR3 runs 15 residues.

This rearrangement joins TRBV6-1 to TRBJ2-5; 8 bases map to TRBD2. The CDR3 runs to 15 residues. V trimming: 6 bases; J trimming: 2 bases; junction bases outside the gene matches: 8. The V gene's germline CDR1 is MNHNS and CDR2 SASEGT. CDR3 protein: CASSGFGGGQETQYF. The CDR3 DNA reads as TGTGCCAGCAGCGGCTTTGGCGGGGGGCAAGAGACCCAGTACTTC.

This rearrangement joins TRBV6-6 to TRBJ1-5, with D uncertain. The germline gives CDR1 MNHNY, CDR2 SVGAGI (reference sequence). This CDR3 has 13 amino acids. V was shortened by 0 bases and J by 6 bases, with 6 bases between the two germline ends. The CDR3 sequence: CASSYSSGQPQHF. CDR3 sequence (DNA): TGTGCCAGCAGTTACTCCAGCGGTCAGCCCCAGCATTTT.

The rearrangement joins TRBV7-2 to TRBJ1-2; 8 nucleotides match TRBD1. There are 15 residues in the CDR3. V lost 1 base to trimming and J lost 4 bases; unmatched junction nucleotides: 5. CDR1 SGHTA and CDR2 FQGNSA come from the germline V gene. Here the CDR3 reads CASSLGGQGGYGYTF. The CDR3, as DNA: TGTGCCAGCAGCTTAGGCGGACAGGGCGGCTATGGCTACACCTTC.

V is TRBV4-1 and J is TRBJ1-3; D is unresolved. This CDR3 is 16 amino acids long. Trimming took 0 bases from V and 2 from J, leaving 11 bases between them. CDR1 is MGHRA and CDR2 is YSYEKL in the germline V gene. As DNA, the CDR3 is TGCGCCAGCAGCCAAGATCGGGGAAGAGCTGGAAACACCATATATTTT. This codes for CASSQDRGRAGNTIYF.

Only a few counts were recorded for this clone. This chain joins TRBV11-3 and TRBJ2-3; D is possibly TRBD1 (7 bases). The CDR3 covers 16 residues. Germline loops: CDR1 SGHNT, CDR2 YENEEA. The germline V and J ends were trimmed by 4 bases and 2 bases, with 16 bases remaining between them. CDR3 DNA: TGTGCCAGCAGCTCGGAGGGCAGGGGGGACACAGATACGCAGTATTTT. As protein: CASSSEGRGDTDTQYF.

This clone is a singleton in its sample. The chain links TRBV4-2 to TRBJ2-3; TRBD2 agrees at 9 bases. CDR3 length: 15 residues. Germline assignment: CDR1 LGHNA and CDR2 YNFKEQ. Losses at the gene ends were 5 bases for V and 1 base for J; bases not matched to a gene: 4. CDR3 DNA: TGTGCCAGCAGCTTCCGGACTAGCGGCACAGATACGCAGTATTTT. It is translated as CASSFRTSGTDTQYF.

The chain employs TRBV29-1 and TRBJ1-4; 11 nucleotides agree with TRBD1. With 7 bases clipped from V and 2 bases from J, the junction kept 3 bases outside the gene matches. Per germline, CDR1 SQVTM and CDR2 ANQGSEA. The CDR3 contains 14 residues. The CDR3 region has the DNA TGCAGCGGAGGACAGGGGGCGACTAATGAAAAACTGTTTTTT. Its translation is CSGGQGATNEKLFF. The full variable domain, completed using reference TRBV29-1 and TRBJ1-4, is SAVISQKPSRDICQRGTSLTIQCQVDSQVTMMFWYRQQPGQSLTLIATANQGSEATYESGFVIDKFPISRPNLTFSTLTVSNMSPEDSSIYLCSGGQGATNEKLFFGSGTQLSVL.